This T cell receptor beta chain was sequenced in a study of blood T cell repertoires in COVID-19. Background on the study: PBMCs, B-cell-depleted T cells, or T cells were the source of the cDNA or gDNA that made up the material.

CDR3 size: 15 residues. The V gene's germline CDR1 is SGDLS and CDR2 YYNGEE. V shed 2 bases and J 4 bases; nucleotides not matched to a gene: 1. Cohort assignment relied on participant-reported clinical history. In Cohort 3, a recovered donor had either two negative PCRs, clearance, or symptom resolution. On this clone: The sample has other DNA sequences that encode this CDR3 too.

Assay used: immunoSEQ multiplex PCR; TCRdb lists only in-frame clones, some missing. The repertoire has approximately 200,000 clones, around 90% of them found once; the top ten carry over 0.95%. The gene calls are TRBV9 and TRBJ2-7; the match to TRBD2 covers 15 bases. Sequenced material: PBMCs or T cells enriched from blood (not recorded which). The source of this sequence is a man aged 30 to 45 who had recovered from COVID-19. CDR3 sequence reads: CASSVGTSGGYEQYF. The DNA for the CDR3 is TGTGCCAGCAGCGTGGGGACTAGCGGGGGGTACGAGCAGTACTTC.